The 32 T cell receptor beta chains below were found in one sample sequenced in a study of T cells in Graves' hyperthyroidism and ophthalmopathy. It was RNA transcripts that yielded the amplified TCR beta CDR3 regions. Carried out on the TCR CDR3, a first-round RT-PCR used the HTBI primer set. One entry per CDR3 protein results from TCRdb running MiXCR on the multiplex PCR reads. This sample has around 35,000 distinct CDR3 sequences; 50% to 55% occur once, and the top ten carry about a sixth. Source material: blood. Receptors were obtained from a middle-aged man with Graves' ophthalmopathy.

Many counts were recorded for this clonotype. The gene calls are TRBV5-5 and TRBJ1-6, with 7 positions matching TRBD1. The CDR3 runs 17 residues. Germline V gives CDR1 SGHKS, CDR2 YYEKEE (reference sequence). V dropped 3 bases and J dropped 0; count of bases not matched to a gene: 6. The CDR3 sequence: CASSSGTASSYNSPLHF. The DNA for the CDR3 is TGTGCCAGCAGCTCCGGGACAGCGAGCTCCTATAATTCACCCCTCCACTTT.

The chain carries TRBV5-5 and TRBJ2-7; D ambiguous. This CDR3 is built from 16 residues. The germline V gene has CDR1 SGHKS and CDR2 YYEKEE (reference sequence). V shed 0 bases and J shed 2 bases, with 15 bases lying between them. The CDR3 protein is CASSLAETYLPYEQYF. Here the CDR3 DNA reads TGTGCCAGCAGCTTGGCGGAGACGTATCTCCCCTACGAGCAGTACTTC.

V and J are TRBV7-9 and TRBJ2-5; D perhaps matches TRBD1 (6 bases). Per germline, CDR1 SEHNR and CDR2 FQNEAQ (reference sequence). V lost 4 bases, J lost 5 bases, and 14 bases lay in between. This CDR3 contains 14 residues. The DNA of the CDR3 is TGTGCCAGCAGCTCACTACAGGGAATGGAGACCCAGTACTTC. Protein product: CASSSLQGMETQYF.

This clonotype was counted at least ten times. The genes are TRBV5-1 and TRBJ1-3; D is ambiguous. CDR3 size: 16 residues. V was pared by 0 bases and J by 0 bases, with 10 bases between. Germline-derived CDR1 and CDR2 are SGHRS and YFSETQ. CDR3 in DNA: TGCGCCAGCAGCTTGGCCATAGCGAACTCTGGAAACACCATATATTTT. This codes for CASSLAIANSGNTIYF.

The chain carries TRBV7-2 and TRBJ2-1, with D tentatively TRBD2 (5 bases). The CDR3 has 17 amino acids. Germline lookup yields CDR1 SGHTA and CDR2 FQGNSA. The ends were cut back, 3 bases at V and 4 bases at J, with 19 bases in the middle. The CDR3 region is CASSLISAPPLYNEQFF. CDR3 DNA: TGTGCCAGCAGCTTGATTAGCGCGCCGCCCCTGTACAATGAGCAGTTCTTC.

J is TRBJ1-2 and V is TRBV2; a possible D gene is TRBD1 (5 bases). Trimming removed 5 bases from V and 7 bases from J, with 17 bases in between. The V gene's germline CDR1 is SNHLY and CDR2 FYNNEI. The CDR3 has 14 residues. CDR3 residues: CASSYTGTLSGYTF. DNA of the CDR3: TGTGCCAGCAGTTATACCGGGACTTTGAGTGGCTACACCTTC. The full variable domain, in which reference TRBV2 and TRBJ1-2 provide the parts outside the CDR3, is EPEVTQTPSHQVTQMGQEVILRCVPISNHLYFYWYRQILGQKVEFLVSFYNNEISEKSEIFDDQFSVERPDGSNFTLKIRSTKLEDSAMYFCASSYTGTLSGYTFGSGTRLTVV.

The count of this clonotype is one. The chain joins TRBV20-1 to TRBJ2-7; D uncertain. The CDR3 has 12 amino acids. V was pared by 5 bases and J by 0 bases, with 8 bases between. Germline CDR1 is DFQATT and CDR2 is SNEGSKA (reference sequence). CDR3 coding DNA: TGCAGTGCTGAAAGGAGCTCCTACGAGCAGTACTTC. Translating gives CSAERSSYEQYF.

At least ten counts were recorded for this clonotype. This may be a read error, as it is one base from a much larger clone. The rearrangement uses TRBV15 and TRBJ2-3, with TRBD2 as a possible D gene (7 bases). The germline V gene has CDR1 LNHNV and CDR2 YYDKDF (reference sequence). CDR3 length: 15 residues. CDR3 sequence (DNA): TGTGCCACCAGCAGAGAATCGGGGGGCGTCGATACGCGGTATTTT. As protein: CATSRESGGVDTRYF.

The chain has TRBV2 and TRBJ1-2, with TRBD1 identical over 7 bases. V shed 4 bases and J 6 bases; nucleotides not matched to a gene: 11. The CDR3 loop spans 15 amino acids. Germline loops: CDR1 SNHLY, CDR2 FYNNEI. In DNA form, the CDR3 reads TGTGCCAGCAGTGCTATATCACAGGGGAGGAATGGCTACACCTTC. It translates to CASSAISQGRNGYTF.

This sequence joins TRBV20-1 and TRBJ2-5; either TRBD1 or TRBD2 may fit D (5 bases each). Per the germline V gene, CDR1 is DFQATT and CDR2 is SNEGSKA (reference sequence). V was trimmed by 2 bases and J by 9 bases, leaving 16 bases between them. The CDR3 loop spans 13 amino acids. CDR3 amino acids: CSARSGLERSQYF. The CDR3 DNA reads TGCAGTGCTAGATCAGGGTTGGAGCGGTCCCAGTACTTC.

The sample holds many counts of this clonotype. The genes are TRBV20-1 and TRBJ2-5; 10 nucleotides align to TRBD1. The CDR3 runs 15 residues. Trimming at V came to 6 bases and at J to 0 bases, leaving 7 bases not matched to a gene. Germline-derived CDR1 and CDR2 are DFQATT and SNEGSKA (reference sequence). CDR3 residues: CSATTGGEYQETQYF. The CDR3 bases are TGCAGTGCCACGACAGGGGGCGAGTACCAAGAGACCCAGTACTTC.

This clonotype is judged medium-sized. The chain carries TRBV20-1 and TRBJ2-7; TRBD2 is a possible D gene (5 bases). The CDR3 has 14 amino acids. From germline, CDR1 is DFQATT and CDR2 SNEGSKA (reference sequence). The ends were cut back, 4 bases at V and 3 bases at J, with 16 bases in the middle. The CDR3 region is CSAIGEGLDYEQYF. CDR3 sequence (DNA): TGCAGTGCTATAGGTGAGGGATTGGACTACGAGCAGTACTTC.

The CDR3 DNA follows: TGTGCCAGCTCACCAACGGGAGGGCCGGGGAATGAGCAGTTCTTC. The encoded protein is CASSPTGGPGNEQFF. V gene TRBV25-1 combines with J gene TRBJ2-1; 8 bases are a match to TRBD2. The germline V gene has CDR1 MGHDK and CDR2 SYGVNS. This CDR3 region has 15 residues. Germline trimming cut 8 bases from V and 7 bases from J; bases unmatched to any gene: 13.

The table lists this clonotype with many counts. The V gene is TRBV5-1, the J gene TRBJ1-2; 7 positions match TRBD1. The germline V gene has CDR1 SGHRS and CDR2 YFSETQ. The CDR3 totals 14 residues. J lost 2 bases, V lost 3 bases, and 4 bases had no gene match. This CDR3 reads CASSYKGQNYGYTF. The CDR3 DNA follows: TGCGCCAGCAGCTATAAGGGACAGAACTATGGCTACACCTTC.

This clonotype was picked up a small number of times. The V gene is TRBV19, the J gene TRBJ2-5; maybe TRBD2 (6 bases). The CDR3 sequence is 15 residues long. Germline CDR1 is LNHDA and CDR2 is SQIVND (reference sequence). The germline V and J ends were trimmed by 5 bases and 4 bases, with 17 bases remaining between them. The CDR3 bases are TGTGCCAGTAGTGGGGCAGCGGGCTGGGGAGAGACCCAGTACTTC. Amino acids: CASSGAAGWGETQYF.

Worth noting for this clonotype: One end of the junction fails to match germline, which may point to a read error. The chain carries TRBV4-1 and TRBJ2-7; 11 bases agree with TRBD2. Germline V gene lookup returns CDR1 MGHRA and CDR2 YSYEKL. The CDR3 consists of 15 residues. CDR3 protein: CASRPSLAGESEQYF. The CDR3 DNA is TGCGCCAGCAGACCATCACTAGCGGGAGAGTCCGAGCAATACTTC.

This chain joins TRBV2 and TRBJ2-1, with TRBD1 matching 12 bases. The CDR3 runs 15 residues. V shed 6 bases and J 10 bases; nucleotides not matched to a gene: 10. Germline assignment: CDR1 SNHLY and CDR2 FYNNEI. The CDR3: CASRSPGQGAIEQFF. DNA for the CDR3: TGTGCCAGCAGAAGTCCGGGACAGGGGGCTATCGAGCAGTTCTTC. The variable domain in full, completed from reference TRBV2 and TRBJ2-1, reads EPEVTQTPSHQVTQMGQEVILRCVPISNHLYFYWYRQILGQKVEFLVSFYNNEISEKSEIFDDQFSVERPDGSNFTLKIRSTKLEDSAMYFCASRSPGQGAIEQFFGPGTRLTVL.

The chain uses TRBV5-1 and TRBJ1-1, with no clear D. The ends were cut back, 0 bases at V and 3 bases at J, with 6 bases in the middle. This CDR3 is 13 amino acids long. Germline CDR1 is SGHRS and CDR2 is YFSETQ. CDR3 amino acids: CASSLGAYTEAFF. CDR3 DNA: TGCGCCAGCAGCTTGGGGGCATACACTGAAGCTTTCTTT.

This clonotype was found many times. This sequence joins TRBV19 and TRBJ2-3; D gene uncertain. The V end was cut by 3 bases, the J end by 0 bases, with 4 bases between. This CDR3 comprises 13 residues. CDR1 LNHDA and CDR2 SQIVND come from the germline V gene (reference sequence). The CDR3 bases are TGTGCCAGTAGTATTGGGAGCACAGATACGCAGTATTTT. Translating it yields CASSIGSTDTQYF.

The CDR3 coding sequence is TGCAGTGCTAGAGATGGAGACAGGGCTAGGGGCACAGATACGCAGTATTTT. This encodes CSARDGDRARGTDTQYF. V usage is TRBV20-1 and J usage is TRBJ2-3; 7 bases line up with TRBD1. The germline V gene encodes CDR1 DFQATT and CDR2 SNEGSKA (reference sequence). The CDR3 is 17 amino acids. V shed 0 bases, J shed 1 base, and the junction held 10 bases outside the gene matches.

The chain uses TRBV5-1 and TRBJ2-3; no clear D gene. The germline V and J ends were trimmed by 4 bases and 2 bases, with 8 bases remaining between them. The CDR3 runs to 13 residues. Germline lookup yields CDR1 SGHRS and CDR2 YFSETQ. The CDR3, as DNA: TGCGCCAGCAGCCCTCCTGACACAGATACGCAGTATTTT. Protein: CASSPPDTDTQYF.

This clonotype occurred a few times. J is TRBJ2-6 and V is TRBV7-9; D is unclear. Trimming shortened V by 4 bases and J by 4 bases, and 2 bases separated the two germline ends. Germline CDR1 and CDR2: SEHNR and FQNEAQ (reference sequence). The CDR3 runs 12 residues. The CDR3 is CASSSGANVLTF. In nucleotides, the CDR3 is TGTGCCAGCAGCTCCGGGGCCAACGTCCTGACTTTC.

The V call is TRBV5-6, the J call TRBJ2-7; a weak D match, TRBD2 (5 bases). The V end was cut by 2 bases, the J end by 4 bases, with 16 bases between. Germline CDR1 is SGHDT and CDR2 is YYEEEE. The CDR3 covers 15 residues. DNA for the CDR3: TGTGCCAGCAGCTTCCCGGGATACCGAACTTACGAGCAGTACTTC. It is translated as CASSFPGYRTYEQYF. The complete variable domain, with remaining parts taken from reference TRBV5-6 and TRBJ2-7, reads DAGVTQSPTHLIKTRGQQVTLRCSPKSGHDTVSWYQQALGQGPQFIFQYYEEEERQRGNFPDRFSGHQFPNYSSELNVNALLLGDSALYLCASSFPGYRTYEQYFGPGTRLTVT.

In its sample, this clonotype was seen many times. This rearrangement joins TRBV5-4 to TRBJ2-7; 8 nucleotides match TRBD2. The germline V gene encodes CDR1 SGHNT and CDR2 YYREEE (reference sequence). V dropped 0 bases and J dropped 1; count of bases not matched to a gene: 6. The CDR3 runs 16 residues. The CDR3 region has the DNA TGTGCCAGCAGCTTGGGTGGAGTAGCGGGGTCCTACGAGCAGTACTTC. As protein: CASSLGGVAGSYEQYF.

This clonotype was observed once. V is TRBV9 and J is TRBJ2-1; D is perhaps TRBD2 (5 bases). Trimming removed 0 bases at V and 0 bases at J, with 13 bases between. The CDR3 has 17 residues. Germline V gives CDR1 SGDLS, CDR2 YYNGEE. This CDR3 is CASSVGLLGDSYNEQFF. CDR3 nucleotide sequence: TGTGCCAGCAGCGTAGGACTCCTCGGGGACTCCTACAATGAGCAGTTCTTC.

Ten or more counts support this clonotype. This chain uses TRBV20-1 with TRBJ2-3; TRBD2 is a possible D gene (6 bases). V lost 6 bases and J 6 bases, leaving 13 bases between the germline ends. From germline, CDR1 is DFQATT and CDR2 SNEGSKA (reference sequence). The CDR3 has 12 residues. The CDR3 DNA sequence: TGCAGTGCCCGACCCGGGGGTGATACGCAGTATTTT. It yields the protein CSARPGGDTQYF.

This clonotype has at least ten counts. CDR3 DNA: TGTGCCAGCAGTTTTGCGGGGGGGCACGAGACCCAGTACTTC. Translating it yields CASSFAGGHETQYF. The chain links TRBV2 to TRBJ2-5; 9 bases line up with TRBD2. CDR3 length: 14 residues. Germline CDR1 and CDR2: SNHLY and FYNNEI. V dropped 5 bases and J dropped 5; count of bases not matched to a gene: 6.

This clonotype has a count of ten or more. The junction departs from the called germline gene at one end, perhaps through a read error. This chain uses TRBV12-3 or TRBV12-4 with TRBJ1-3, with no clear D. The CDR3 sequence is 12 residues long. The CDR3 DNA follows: TGTGCCAGCAGTTTACTTTCGAGGCAGCAGTCCTTT. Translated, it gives CASSLLSRQQSF.

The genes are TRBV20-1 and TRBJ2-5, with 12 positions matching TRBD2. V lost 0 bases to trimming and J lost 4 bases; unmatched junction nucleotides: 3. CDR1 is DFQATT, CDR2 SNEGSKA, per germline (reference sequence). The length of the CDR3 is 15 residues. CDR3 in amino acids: CSARDPGLAGETQYF. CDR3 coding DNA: TGCAGTGCTAGAGATCCGGGACTAGCGGGAGAGACCCAGTACTTC.

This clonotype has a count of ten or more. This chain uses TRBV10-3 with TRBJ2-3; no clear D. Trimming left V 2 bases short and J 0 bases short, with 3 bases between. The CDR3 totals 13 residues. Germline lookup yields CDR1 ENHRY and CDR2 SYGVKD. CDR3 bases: TGTGCCATCAGTGAGGACAGCACAGATACGCAGTATTTT. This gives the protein CAISEDSTDTQYF.

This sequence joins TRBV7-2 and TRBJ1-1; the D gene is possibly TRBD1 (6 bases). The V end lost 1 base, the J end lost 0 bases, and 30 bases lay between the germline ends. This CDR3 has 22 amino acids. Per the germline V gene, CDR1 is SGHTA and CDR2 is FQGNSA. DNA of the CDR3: TGTGCCAGCAGCTTAGAGTTCGGACTAGCGGGGGGCGAGACCAACATGAACACTGAAGCTTTCTTT. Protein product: CASSLEFGLAGGETNMNTEAFF.

This CDR3 is CASSLRDRGEKLFF. In DNA, the CDR3 is TGTGCCAGCAGCTTACGGGACCGAGGGGAAAAACTGTTTTTT. The V and J genes are TRBV5-4 and TRBJ1-4; TRBD1 is a possible D gene (5 bases). CDR1 is SGHNT and CDR2 is YYREEE in the germline V gene (reference sequence). The germline V and J ends were trimmed by 2 bases and 8 bases, with 13 bases remaining between them. The CDR3 spans 14 residues.